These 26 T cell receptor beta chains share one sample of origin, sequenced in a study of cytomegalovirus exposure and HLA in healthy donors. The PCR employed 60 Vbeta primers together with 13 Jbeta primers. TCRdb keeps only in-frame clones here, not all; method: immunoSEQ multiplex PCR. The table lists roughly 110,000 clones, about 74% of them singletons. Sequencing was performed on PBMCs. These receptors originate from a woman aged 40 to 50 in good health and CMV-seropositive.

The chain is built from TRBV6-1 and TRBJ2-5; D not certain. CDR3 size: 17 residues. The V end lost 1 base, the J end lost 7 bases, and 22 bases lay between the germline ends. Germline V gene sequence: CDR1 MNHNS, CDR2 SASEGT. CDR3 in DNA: TGTGCCAGCAGTGAAGGGGCGCTCCCAGTCGGTGTATTGACCCAGTACTTC. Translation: CASSEGALPVGVLTQYF.

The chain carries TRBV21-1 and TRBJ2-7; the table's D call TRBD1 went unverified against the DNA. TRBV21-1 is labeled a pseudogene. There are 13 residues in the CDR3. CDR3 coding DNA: TGTGCCAGCAGCATGCGTGGGGCTGGGGAGCAGTACTTC. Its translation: CASSMRGAGEQYF.

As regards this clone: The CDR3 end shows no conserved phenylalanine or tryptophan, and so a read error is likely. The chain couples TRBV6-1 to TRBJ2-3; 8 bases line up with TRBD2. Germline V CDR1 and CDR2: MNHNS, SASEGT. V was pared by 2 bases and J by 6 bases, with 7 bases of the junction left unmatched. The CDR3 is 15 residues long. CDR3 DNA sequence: TGTGCCAGCAGTGAATCAAACGGCGGGGGGGATACGCAGTATGTT. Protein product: CASSESNGGGDTQYV.

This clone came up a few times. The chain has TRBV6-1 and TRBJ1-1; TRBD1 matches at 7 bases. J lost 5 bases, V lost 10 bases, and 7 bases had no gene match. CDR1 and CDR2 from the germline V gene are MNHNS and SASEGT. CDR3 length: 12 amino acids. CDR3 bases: TGTGCCACCATCAGGGGGAGGACTGAAGCTTTCTTT. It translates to CATIRGRTEAFF.

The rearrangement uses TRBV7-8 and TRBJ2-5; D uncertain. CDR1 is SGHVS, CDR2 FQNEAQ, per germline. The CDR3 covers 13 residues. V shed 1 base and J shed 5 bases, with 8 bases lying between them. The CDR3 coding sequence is TGTGCCAGCAGCTTAGGAGCTAGGGAGACCCAGTACTTC. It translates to CASSLGARETQYF.

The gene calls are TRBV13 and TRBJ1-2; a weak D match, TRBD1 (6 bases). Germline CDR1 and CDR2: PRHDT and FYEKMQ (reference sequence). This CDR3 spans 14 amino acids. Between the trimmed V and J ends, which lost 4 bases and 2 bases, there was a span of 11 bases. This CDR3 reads CASSSDQGNYGYTF. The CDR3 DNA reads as TGTGCCAGCAGCTCGGACCAGGGGAACTATGGCTACACCTTC.

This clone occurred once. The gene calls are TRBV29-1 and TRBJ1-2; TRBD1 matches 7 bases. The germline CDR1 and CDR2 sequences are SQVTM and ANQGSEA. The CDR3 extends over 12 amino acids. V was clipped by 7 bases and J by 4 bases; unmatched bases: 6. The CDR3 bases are TGCAGCGGGGACAGCAACCTCTATGGCTACACCTTC. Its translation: CSGDSNLYGYTF.

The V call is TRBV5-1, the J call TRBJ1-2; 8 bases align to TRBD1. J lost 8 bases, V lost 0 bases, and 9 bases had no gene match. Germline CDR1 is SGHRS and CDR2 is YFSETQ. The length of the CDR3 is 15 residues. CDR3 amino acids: CASSLALQTGEGYTF. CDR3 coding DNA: TGCGCCAGCAGCTTGGCCCTCCAGACAGGGGAAGGCTACACCTTC.

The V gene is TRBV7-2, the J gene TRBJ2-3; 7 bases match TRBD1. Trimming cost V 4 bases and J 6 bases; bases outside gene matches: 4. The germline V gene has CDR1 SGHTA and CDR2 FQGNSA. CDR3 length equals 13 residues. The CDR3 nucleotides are TGTGCCAGCAGCTACAAACAGGGGGATACGCAGTATTTT. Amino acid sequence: CASSYKQGDTQYF.

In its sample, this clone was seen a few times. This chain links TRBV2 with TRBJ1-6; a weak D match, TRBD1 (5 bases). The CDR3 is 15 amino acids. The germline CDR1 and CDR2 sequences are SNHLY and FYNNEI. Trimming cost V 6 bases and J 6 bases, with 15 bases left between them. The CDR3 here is CASRALREGNSPLHF. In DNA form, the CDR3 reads TGTGCCAGCAGGGCACTCAGGGAGGGTAATTCACCCCTCCACTTT.

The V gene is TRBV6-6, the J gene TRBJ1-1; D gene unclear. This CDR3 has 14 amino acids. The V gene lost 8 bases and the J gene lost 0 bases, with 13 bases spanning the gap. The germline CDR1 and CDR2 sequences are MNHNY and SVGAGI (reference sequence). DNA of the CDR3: TGTGCCAGCGTACGAGGATTCATGAACACTGAAGCTTTCTTT. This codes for CASVRGFMNTEAFF.

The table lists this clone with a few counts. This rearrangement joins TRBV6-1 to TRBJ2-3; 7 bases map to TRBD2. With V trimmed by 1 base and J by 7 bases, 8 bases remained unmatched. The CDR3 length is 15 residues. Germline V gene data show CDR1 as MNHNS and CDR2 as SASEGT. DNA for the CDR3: TGTGCCAGCAGTGAAGGGGCGGGGGACGTAAATACGCAGTATTTT. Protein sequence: CASSEGAGDVNTQYF.

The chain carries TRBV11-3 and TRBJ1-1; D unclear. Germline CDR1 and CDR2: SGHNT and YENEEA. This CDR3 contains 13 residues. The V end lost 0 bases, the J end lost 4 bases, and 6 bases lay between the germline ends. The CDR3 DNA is TGTGCCAGCAGCTTAGAAAGAGGCACTGAAGCTTTCTTT. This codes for CASSLERGTEAFF.

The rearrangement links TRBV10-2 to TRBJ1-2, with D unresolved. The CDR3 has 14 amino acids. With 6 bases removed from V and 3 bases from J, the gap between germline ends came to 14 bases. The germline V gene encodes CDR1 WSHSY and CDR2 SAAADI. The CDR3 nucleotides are TGCGCCAGCAGGCCGGGTCCTCAAGACTATGGCTACACCTTC. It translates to CASRPGPQDYGYTF.

The CDR3 reads CASSLEGGVSPLHF. Here the CDR3 DNA reads TGCGCCAGCAGCTTGGAAGGGGGCGTTTCACCCCTCCACTTT. The chain couples TRBV5-1 to TRBJ1-6; 7 bases match TRBD1. V was clipped by 0 bases and J by 9 bases; unmatched bases: 3. The CDR3 is 14 amino acids. Per germline, CDR1 SGHRS and CDR2 YFSETQ.

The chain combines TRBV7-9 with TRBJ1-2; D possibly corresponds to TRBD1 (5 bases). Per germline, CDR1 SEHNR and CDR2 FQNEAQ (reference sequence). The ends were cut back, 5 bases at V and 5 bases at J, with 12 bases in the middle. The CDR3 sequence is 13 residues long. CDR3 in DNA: TGTGCCAGCAGCCCGGGACGGGGGTATGGCTACACCTTC. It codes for CASSPGRGYGYTF.

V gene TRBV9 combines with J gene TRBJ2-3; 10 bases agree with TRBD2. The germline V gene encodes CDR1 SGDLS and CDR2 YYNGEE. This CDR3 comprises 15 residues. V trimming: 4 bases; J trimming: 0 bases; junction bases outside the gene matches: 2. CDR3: CASSIAGGSTDTQYF. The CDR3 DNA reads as TGTGCCAGCAGCATAGCGGGGGGTAGCACAGATACGCAGTATTTT.

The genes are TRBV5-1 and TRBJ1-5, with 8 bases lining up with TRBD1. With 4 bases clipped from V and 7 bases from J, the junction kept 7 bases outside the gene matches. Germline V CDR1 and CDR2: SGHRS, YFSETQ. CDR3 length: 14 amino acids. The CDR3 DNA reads TGCGCCAGCAGCGACGGACAGGGCGACCAGCCCCAGCATTTT. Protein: CASSDGQGDQPQHF.

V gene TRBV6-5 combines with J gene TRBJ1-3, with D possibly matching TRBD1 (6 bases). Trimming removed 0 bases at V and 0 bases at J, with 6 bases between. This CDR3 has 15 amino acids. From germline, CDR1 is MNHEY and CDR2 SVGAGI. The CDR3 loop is CASSYSDSSGNTIYF. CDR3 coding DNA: TGTGCCAGCAGTTACTCGGACAGCTCTGGAAACACCATATATTTT.

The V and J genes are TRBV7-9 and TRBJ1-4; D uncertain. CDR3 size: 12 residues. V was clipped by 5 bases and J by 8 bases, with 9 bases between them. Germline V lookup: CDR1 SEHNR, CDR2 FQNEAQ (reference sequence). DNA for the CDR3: TGTGCCAGCAGCGCTCACGGGGAAAAACTGTTTTTT. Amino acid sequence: CASSAHGEKLFF.

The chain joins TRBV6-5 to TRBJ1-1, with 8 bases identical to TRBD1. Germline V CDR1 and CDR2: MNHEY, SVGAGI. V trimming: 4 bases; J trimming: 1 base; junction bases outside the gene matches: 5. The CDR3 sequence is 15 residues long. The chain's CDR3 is CASSFNGQGNTEAFF. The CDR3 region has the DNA TGTGCCAGCAGTTTTAACGGACAGGGGAACACTGAAGCTTTCTTT.

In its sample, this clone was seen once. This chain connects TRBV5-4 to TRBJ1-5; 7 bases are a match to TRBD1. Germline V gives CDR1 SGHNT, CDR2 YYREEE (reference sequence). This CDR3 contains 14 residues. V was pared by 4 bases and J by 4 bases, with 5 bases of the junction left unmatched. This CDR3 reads CASSLGGGNQPQHF. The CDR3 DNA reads TGTGCCAGCAGCCTAGGGGGCGGGAATCAGCCCCAGCATTTT.

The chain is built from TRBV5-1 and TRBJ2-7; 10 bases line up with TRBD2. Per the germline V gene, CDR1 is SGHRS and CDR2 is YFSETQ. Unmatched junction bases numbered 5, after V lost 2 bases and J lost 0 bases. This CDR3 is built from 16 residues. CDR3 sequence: CASSFQAGGSSYEQYF. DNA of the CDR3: TGCGCCAGCAGCTTCCAAGCGGGGGGGAGCTCCTACGAGCAGTACTTC.

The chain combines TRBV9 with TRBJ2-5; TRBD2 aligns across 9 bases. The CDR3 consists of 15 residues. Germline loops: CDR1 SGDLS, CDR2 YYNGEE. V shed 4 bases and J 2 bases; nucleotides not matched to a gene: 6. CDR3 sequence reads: CASSITAGGQETQYF. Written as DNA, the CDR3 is TGTGCCAGCAGCATAACAGCGGGGGGACAAGAGACCCAGTACTTC.

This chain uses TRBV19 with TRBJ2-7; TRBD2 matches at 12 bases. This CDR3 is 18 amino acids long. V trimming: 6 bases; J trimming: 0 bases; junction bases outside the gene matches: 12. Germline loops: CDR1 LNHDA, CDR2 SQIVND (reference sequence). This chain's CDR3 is CASRTTSGGSSSSYEQYF. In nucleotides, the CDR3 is TGTGCCAGTAGAACGACTAGCGGGGGTTCCTCGAGCTCCTACGAGCAGTACTTC. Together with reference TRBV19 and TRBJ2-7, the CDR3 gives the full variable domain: DGGITQSPKYLFRKEGQNVTLSCEQNLNHDAMYWYRQDPGQGLRLIYYSQIVNDFQKGDIAEGYSVSREKKESFPLTVTSAQKNPTAFYLCASRTTSGGSSSSYEQYFGPGTRLTVT.

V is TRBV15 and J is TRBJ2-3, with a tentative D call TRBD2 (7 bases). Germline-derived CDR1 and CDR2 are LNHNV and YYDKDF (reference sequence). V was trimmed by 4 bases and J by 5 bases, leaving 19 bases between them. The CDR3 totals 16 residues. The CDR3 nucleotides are TGTGCCACCAGCATGCTTGGGGGGGCCCTCCAAGATACGCAGTATTTT. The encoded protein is CATSMLGGALQDTQYF.